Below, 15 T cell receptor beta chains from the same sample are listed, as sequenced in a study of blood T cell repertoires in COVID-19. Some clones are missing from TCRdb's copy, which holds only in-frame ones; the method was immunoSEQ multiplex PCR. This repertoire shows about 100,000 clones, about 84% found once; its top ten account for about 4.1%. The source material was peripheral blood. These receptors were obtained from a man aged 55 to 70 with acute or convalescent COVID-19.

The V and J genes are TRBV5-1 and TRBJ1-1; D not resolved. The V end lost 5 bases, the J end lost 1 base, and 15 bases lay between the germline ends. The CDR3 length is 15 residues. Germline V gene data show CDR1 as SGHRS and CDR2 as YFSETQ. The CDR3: CASRKPEVPNTEAFF. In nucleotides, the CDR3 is TGCGCCAGCAGAAAGCCGGAGGTGCCGAACACTGAAGCTTTCTTT.

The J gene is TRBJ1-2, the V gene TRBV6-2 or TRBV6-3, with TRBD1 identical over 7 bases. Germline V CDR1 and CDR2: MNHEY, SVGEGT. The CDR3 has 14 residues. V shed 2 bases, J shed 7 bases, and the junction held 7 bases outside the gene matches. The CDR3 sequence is CASSYPTGLGGYTF. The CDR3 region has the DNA TGTGCCAGCAGTTACCCGACAGGGCTCGGTGGCTACACCTTC.

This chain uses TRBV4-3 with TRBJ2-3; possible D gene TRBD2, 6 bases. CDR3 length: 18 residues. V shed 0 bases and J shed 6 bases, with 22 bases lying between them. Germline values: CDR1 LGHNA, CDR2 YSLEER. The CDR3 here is CASSQDLPSGEESDTQYF. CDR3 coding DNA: TGCGCCAGCAGCCAAGATCTGCCTAGTGGGGAGGAGTCTGATACGCAGTATTTT.

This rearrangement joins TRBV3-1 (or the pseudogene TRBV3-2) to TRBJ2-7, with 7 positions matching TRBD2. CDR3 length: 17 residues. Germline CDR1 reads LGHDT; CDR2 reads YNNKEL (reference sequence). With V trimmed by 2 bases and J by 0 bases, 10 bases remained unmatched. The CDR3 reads CASSQYRGRGDSYEQYF. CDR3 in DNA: TGTGCCAGCAGCCAATACAGAGGTCGGGGGGACTCCTACGAGCAGTACTTC.

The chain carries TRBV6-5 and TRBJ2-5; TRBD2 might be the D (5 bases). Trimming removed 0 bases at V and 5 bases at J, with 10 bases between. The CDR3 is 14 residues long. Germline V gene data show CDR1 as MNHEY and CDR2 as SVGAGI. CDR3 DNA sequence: TGTGCCAGCAGTTACTCGTCGGGGTTGGAGACCCAGTACTTC. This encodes CASSYSSGLETQYF.

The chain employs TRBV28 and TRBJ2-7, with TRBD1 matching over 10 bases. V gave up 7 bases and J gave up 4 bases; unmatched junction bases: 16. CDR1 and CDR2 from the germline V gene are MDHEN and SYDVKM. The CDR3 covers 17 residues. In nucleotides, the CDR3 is TGTGCCAGCACCCCGGGACAGGGGCCTATCGTTTTGTACGAGCAGTACTTC. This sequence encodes CASTPGQGPIVLYEQYF. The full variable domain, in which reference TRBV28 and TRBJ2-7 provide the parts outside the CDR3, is DVKVTQSSRYLVKRTGEKVFLECVQDMDHENMFWYRQDPGLGLRLIYFSYDVKMKEKGDIPEGYSVSREKKERFSLILESASTNQTSMYLCASTPGQGPIVLYEQYFGPGTRLTVT.

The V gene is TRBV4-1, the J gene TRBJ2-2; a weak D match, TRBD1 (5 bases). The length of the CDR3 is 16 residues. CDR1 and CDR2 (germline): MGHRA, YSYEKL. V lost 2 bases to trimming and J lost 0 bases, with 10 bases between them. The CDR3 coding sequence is TGCGCCAGCAGCCAACAGGGCCAGCCGAACACCGGGGAGCTGTTTTTT. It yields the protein CASSQQGQPNTGELFF.

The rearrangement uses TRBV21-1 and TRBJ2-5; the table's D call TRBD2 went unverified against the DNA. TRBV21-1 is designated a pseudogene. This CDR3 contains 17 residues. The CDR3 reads CASSVRDSGGIQETQYF. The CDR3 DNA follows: TGTGCCAGCAGCGTTCGGGACTCAGGAGGAATTCAAGAGACCCAGTACTTC.

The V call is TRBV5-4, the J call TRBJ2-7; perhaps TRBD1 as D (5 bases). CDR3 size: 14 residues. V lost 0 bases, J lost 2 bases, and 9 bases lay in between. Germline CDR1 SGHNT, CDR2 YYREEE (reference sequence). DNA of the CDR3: TGTGCCAGCAGCTTGGGCTCAGGGACCTACGAGCAGTACTTC. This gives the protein CASSLGSGTYEQYF.

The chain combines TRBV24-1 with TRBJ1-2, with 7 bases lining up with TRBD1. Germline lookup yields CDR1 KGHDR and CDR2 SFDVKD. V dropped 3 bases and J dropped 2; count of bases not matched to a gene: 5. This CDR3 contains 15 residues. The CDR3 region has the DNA TGTGCCACCAGTGATCGCAGGGGGAAGAACTATGGCTACACCTTC. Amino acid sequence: CATSDRRGKNYGYTF.

The CDR3 nucleotides are TGTGCCAGCAGCCCCACAGGGGGCGCGGATGAAGCTTTCTTT. Amino acid sequence: CASSPTGGADEAFF. The chain carries TRBV7-9 and TRBJ1-1; 9 bases match TRBD1. This CDR3 contains 14 residues. The trim removed 5 bases at V and 7 bases at J, leaving 8 bases unmatched. Germline-derived CDR1 and CDR2 are SEHNR and FQNEAQ (reference sequence).

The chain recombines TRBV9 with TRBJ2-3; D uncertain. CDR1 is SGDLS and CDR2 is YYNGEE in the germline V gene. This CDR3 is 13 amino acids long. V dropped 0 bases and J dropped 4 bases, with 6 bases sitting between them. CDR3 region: CASSVVVSDTQYF. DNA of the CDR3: TGTGCCAGCAGCGTAGTAGTCTCAGATACGCAGTATTTT.

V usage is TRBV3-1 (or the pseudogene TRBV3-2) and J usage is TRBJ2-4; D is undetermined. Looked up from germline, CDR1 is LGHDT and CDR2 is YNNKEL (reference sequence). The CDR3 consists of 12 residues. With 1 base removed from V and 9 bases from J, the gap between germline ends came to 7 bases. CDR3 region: CASSQVSGIQYF. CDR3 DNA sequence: TGTGCCAGCAGCCAAGTTTCCGGCATTCAGTACTTC.

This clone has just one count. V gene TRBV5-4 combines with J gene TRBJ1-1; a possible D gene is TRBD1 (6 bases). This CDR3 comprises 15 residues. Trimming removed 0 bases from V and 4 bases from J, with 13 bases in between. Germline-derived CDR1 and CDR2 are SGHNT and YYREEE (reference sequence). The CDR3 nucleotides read TGTGCCAGCAGCTTGGTTAGTCAGGGGCTCACTGAAGCTTTCTTT. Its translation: CASSLVSQGLTEAFF.

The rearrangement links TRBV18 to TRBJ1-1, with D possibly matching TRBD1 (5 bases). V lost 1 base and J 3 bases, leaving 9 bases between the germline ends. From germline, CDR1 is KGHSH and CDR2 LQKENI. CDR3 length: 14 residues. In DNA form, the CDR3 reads TGTGCCAGCTCACCACTGTCGGGGGACACTGAAGCTTTCTTT. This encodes CASSPLSGDTEAFF.